One TCR beta chain is described in this entry. The data were taken from a study of blood T cell repertoires in COVID-19. Whole-study context: Samples representing acute and convalescent COVID-19 were sourced from the United States, Italy and Spain.

The protocol was immunoSEQ multiplex PCR, while the TCRdb copy is restricted to in-frame clones and leaves out a portion. This sample has almost 250,000 clones; roughly 86% occur once, and the top ten carry approximately 5%. CDR3 length: 15 residues. The V gene lost 0 bases and the J gene lost 2 bases, with 11 bases spanning the gap. From germline, CDR1 is SGHNT and CDR2 YYREEE (reference sequence). The chain uses TRBV5-4 and TRBJ2-5, with a tentative D call TRBD2 (6 bases). The source is an elderly woman with COVID-19, enrolled during active disease. The material sequenced was peripheral blood. The chain's CDR3 is CASSLATGVQETQYF. CDR3 DNA sequence: TGTGCCAGCAGCTTGGCGACGGGGGTACAAGAGACCCAGTACTTC.